Listed here are 2 T cell receptor beta chains from one sample, sequenced in a study of CXCR3-negative and CXCR3-positive naive CD8 T cells. It was by 5' RACE with UMI labels that the TRB cDNA libraries were prepared. TCRdb reprocessed the 5' RACE reads, with one entry per CDR3 protein and no DNA. The repertoire shows 150,000 or so distinct CDR3 sequences; the top ten hold 0.45% to 0.6%. Sequenced sample: naive CXCR3- CD8+ T cells from blood. Sample subset: CD45RO-CCR7+CD27+CD95- naive CD8+ T cells lacking CXCR3 (TNR3-). Receptors were obtained from a human donor in good health. Some clones in this sample may be carry-over from other donors' samples.

V gene TRBV19 combines with J gene TRBJ2-4; the TRBD1 assignment by TCRdb is unverifiable without DNA. This CDR3 has 15 amino acids. Per the germline V gene, CDR1 is LNHDA and CDR2 is SQIVND (reference sequence). CDR3 protein: CASSIGGRGEGIQYF.

V gene TRBV23-1 combines with J gene TRBJ2-3; absent DNA, TCRdb's TRBD2 call cannot be checked. TRBV23-1 is assigned to the ORF class and has an uncertain function. The CDR3 extends over 20 amino acids. CDR3 in amino acids: CASRRVVGPLAGGDTDTQYF.